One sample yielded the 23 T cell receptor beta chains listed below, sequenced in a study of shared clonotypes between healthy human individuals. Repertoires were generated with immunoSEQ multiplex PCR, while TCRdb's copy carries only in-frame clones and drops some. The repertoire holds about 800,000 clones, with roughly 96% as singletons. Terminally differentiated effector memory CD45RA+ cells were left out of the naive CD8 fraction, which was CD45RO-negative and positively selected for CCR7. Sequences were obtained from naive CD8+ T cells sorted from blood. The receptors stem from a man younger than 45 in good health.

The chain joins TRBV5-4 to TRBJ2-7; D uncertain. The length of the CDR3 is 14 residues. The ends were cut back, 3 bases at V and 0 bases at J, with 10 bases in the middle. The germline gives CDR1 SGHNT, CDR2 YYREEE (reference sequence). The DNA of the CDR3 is TGTGCCAGCAGCTCGTGGTATAACTCCTACGAGCAGTACTTC. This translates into CASSSWYNSYEQYF.

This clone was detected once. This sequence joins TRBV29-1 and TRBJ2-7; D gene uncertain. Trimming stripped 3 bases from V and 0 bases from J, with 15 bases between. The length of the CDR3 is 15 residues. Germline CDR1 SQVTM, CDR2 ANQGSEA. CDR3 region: CSVEGIQSSSYEQYF. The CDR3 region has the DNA TGCAGCGTTGAGGGGATACAATCGAGCTCCTACGAGCAGTACTTC.

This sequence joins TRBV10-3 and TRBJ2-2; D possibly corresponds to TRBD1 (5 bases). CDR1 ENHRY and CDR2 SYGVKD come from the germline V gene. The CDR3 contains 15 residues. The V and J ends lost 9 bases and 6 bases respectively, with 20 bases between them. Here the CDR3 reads CAIPLRHTGSGELFF. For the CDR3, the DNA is TGTGCCATTCCGCTCAGACACACAGGCTCCGGGGAGCTGTTTTTT.

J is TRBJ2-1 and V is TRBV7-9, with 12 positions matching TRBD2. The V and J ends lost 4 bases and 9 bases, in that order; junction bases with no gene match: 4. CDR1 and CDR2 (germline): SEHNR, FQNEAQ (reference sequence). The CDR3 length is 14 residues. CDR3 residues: CASSSLAGGFEQFF. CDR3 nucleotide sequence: TGTGCCAGCAGCTCTCTAGCGGGAGGGTTTGAGCAGTTCTTC.

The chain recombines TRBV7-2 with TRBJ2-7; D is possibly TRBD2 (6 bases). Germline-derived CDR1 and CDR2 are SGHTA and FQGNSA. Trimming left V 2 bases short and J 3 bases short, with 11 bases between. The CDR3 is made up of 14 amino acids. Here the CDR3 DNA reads TGTGCCAGCAGCTTAATAGCGGAGAACTACGAGCAGTACTTC. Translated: CASSLIAENYEQYF.

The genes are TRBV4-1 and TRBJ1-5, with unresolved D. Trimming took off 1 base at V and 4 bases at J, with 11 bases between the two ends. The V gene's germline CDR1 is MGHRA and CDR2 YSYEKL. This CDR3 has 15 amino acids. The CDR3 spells CASSQAGLGNQPQHF. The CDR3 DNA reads TGCGCCAGCAGCCAAGCGGGTCTGGGGAATCAGCCCCAGCATTTT.

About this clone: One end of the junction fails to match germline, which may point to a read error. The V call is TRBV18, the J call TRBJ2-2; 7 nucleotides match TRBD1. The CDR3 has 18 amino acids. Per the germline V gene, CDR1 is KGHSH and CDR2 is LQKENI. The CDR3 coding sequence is TGTGCCAGCTCACCACAGGACAGGACGTTCGCGAACGCCGGGGAGCTGTTTTTT. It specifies CASSPQDRTFANAGELFF. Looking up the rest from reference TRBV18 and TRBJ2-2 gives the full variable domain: NAGVMQNPRHLVRRRGQEARLRCSPMKGHSHVYWYRQLPEEGLKFMVYLQKENIIDESGMPKERFSAEFPKEGPSILRIQQVVRGDSAAYFCASSPQDRTFANAGELFFGEGSRLTVL.

In nucleotides, the CDR3 is TGTGCCAGCAGCGAGGGCGAGTCTCTAGGGCGGGGAGAGACCCAGTACTTC. It yields the protein CASSEGESLGRGETQYF. The chain carries TRBV9 and TRBJ2-5, with TRBD2 as a possible D gene (6 bases). The CDR3 contains 17 residues. Germline V lookup: CDR1 SGDLS, CDR2 YYNGEE. The germline V and J ends were trimmed by 3 bases and 4 bases, with 22 bases remaining between them.

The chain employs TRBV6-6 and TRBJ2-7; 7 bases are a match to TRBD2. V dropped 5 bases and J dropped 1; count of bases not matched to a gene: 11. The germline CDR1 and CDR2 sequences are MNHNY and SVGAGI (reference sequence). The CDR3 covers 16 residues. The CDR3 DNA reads TGTGCCAGCAGTACTAACCTGGGGGAGGGGTCCTACGAGCAGTACTTC. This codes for CASSTNLGEGSYEQYF.

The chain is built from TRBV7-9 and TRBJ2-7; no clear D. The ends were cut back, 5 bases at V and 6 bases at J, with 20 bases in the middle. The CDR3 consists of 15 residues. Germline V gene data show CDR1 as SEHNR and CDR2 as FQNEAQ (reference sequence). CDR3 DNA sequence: TGTGCCAGCAGCCCGCCCGCCGGCCGCGTCCTCGAGCAGTACTTC. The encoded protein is CASSPPAGRVLEQYF.

The CDR3 loop reads CASSFTNRRDNEQFF. The CDR3 DNA reads as TGTGCCAGCAGTTTCACTAACAGGAGGGACAATGAGCAGTTCTTC. V is TRBV27 and J is TRBJ2-1; D perhaps matches TRBD2 (6 bases). Deletions cut 3 bases from V and 5 bases from J, with 14 bases between. Germline CDR1 is MNHEY and CDR2 is SMNVEV (reference sequence). The CDR3 contains 15 residues.

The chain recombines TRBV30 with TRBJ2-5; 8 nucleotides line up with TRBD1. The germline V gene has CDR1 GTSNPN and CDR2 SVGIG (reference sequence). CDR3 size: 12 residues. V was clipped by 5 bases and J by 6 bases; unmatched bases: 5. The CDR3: CAWQGAKKTQYF. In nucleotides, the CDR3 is TGTGCCTGGCAGGGGGCAAAAAAGACCCAGTACTTC.

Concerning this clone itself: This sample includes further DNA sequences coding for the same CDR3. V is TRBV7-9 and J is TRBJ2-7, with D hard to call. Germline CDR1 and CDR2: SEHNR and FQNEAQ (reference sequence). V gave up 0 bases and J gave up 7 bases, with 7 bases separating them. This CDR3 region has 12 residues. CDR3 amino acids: CASSLARYEQYF. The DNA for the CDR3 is TGTGCCAGCAGCTTAGCGCGATATGAGCAGTACTTC.

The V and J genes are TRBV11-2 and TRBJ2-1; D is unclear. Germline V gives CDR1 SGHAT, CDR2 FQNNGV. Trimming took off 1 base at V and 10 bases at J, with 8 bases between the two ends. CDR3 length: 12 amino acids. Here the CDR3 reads CASSLVGGEQFF. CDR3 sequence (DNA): TGTGCCAGCAGCTTAGTGGGTGGAGAGCAGTTCTTC.

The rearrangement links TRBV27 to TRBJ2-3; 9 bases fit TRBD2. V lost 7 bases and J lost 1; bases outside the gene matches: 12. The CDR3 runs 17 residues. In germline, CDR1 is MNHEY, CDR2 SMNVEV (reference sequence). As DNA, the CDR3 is TGTGCCAGCACCCCCCCGTGGCGGGAGGGGGGCACAGATACGCAGTATTTT. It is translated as CASTPPWREGGTDTQYF.

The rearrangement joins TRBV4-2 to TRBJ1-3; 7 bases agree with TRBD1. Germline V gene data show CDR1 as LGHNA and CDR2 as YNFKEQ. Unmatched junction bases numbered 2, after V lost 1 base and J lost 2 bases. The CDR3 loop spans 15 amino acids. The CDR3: CASSQGTGAGNTIYF. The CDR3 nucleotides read TGTGCCAGCAGCCAAGGGACAGGTGCTGGAAACACCATATATTTT.

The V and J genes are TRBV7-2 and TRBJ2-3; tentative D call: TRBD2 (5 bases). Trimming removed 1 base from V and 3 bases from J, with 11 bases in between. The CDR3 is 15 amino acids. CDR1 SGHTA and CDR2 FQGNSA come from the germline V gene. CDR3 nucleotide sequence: TGTGCCAGCAGCTTAGAAGGTCCGGGAACAGATACGCAGTATTTT. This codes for CASSLEGPGTDTQYF.

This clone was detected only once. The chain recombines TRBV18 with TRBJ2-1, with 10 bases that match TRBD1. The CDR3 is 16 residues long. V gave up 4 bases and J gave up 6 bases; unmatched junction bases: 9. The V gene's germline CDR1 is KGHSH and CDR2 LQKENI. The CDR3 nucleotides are TGTGCCAGCTCACACTCCGGGACAGGGGCGTCCAATGAGCAGTTCTTC. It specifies CASSHSGTGASNEQFF.

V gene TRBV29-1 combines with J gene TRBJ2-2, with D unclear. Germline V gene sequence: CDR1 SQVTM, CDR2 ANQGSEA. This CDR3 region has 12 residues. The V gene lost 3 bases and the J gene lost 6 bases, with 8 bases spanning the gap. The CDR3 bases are TGCAGCGTTGAGTCTGGAGCCGGGGAGCTGTTTTTT. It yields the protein CSVESGAGELFF.

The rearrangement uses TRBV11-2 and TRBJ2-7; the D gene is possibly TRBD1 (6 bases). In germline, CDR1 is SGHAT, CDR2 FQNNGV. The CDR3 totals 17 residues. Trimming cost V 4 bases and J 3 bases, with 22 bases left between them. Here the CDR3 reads CASSSLMLQGIFYEQYF. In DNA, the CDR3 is TGTGCCAGCAGCTCACTTATGCTACAGGGAATTTTCTACGAGCAGTACTTC.

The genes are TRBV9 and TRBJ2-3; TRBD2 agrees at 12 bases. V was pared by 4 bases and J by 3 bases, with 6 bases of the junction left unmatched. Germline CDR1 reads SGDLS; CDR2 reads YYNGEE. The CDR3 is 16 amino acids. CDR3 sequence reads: CASSTQGLAGTDTQYF. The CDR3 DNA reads TGTGCCAGCAGCACCCAGGGACTAGCGGGTACAGATACGCAGTATTTT.

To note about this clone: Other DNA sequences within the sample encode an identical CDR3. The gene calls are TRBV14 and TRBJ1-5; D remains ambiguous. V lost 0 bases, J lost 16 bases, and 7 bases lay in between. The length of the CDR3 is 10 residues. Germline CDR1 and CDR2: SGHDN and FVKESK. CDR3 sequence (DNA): TGTGCCAGCAGCCAAGATGGGAATCATTTT. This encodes CASSQDGNHF.

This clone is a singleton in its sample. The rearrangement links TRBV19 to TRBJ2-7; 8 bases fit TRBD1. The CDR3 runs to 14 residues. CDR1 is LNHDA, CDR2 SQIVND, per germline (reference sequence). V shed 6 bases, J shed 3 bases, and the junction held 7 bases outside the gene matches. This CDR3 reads CASSAGGSLYEQYF. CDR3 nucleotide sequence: TGTGCCAGTAGCGCAGGGGGCTCTCTCTACGAGCAGTACTTC.